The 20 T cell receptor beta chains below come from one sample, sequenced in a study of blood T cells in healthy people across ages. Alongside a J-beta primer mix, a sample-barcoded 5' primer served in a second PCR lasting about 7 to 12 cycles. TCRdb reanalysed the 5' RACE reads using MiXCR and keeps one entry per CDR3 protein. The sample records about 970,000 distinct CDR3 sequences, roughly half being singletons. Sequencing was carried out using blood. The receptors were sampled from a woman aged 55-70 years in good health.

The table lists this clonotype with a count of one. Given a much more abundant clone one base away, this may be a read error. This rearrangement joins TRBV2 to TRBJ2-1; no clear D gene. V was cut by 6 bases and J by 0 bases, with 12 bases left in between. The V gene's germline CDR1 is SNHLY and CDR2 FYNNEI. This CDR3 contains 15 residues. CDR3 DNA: TGTGCCAGCAGCTCAGACTTGAGCTCCTACAATGAGCAGTTCTTC. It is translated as CASSSDLSSYNEQFF.

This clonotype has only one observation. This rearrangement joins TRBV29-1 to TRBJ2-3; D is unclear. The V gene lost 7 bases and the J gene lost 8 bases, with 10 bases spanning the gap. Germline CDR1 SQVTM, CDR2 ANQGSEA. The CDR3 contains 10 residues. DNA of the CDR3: TGCAGCGCTGTTTCGGTTACGCAGTATTTT. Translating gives CSAVSVTQYF.

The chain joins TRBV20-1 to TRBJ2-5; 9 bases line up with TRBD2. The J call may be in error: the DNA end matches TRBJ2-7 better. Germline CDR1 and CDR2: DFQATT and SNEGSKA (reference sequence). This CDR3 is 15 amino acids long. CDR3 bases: TGCAGTGCTAGAGGGCGGGAGGGCCTGATTAGCGAGCAGTACTTC. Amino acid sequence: CSARGREGLISEQYF.

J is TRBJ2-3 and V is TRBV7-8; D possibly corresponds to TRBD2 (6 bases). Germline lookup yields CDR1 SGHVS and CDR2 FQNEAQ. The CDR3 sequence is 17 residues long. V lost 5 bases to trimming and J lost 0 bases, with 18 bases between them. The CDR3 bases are TGTGCCAGCAGCCCCGAGATTAGCGGAGCTAGCACAGATACGCAGTATTTT. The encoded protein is CASSPEISGASTDTQYF.

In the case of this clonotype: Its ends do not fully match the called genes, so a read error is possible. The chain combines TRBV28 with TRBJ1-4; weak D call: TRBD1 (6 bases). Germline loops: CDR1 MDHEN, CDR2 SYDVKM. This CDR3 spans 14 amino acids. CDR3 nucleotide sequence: TGTGCCAGCAGCCCAACCAGGGGACGTGAAGAACTGTTTTTT. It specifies CASSPTRGREELFF. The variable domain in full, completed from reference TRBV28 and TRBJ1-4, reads DVKVTQSSRYLVKRTGEKVFLECVQDMDHENMFWYRQDPGLGLRLIYFSYDVKMKEKGDIPEGYSVSREKKERFSLILESASTNQTSMYLCASSPTRGREELFFGSGTQLSVL.

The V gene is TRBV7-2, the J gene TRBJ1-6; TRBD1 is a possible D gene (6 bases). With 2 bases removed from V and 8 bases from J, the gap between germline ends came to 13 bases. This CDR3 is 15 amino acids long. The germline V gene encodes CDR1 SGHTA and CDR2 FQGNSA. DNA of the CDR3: TGTGCCAGCAGCTTAAGTCCGGGGGCGGATTCACCCCTCCACTTT. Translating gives CASSLSPGADSPLHF.

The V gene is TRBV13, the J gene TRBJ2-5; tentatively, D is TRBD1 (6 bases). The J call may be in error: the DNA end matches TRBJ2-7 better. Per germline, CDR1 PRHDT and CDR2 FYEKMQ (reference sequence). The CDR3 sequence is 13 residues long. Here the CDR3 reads CASRQQGTHEQYF. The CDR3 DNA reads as TGTGCCAGCAGGCAACAGGGTACCCACGAGCAGTACTTC.

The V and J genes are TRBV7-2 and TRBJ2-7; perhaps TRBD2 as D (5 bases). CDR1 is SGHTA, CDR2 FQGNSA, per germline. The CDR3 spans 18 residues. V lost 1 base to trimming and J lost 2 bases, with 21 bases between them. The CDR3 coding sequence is TGTGCCAGCAGCTTAGAATTTTCGGGCGGGCTAGCCACCTACGAGCAGTACTTC. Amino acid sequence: CASSLEFSGGLATYEQYF.

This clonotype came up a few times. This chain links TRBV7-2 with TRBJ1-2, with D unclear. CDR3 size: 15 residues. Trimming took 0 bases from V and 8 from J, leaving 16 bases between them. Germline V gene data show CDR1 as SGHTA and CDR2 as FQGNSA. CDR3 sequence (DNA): TGTGCCAGCAGCTTAGCGGTGCCGGGTTTGGGCGGCTACACCTTC. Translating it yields CASSLAVPGLGGYTF.

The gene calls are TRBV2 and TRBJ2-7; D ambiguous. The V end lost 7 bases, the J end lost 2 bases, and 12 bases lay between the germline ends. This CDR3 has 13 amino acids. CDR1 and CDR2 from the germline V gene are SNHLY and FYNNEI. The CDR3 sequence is CASTLSRTYEQYF. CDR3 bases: TGTGCCAGCACCTTAAGCAGGACCTACGAGCAGTACTTC.

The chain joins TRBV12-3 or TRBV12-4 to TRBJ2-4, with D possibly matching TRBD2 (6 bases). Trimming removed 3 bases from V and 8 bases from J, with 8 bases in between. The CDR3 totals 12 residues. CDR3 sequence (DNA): TGTGCCAGCAGTTTGGGGGACTACATTCAGTACTTC. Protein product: CASSLGDYIQYF.

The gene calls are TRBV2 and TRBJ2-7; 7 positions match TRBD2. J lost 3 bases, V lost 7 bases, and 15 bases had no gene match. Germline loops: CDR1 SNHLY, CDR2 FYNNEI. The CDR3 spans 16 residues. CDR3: CASNPLSGGTIYEQYF. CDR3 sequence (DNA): TGTGCCAGCAACCCGCTGAGTGGCGGGACTATCTACGAGCAGTACTTC.

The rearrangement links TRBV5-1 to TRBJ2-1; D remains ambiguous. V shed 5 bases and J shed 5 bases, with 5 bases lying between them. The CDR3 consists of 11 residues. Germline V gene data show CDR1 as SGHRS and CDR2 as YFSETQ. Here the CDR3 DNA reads TGCGCCAGCAGGGCGAACAATGAGCAGTTCTTC. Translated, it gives CASRANNEQFF.

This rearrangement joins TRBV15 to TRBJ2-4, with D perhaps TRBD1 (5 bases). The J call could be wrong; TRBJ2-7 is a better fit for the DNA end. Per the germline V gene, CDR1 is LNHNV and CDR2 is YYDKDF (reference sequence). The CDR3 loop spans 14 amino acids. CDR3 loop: CATSVKLTVREQYF. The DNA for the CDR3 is TGTGCCACCAGCGTAAAACTGACAGTCCGCGAGCAGTACTTC.

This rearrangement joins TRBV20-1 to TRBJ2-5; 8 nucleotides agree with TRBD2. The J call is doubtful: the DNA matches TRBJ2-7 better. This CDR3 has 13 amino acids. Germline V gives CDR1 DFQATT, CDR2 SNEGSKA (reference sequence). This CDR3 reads CSAVRAGAGEQYF. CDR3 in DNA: TGCAGTGCTGTTCGAGCGGGAGCAGGCGAGCAGTACTTC.

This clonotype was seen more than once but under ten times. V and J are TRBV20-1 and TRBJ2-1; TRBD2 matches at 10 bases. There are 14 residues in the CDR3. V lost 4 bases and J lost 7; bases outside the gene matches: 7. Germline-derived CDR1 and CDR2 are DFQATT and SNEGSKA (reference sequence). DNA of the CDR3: TGCAGTGCTAAAGGTAGCGGGAGGCGAAATGAGCAGTTCTTC. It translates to CSAKGSGRRNEQFF.

The CDR3 DNA follows: TGCGCCAGCAGCTTGGACAGGGCAACTAATGAAAAACTGTTTTTT. It yields the protein CASSLDRATNEKLFF. The chain recombines TRBV5-1 with TRBJ1-4; D is possibly TRBD1 (6 bases). In germline, CDR1 is SGHRS, CDR2 YFSETQ. CDR3 length equals 15 residues. Trimming took 0 bases from V and 0 from J, leaving 6 bases between them.

CDR3 coding DNA: TGCAGTCTGGGGGGGACTAGCGGGACCGGTGAGCAGTTCTTC. Protein product: CSLGGTSGTGEQFF. V usage is TRBV20-1 and J usage is TRBJ2-1, with 13 bases lining up with TRBD2. CDR3 length: 14 residues. CDR1 and CDR2 from the germline V gene are DFQATT and SNEGSKA (reference sequence). V shed 8 bases, J shed 9 bases, and the junction held 10 bases outside the gene matches.

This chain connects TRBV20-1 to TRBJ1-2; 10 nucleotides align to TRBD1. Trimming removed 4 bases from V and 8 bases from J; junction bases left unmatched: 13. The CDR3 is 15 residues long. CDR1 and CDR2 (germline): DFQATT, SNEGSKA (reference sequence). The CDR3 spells CSATKSRDRGGGYTF. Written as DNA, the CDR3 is TGCAGTGCTACTAAGTCCCGGGACAGGGGAGGGGGCTACACCTTC.

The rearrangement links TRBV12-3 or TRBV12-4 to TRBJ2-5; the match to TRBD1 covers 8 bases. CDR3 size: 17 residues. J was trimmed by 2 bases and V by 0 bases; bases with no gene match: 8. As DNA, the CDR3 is TGTGCCAGCAGTTTAGCCGGGACAGGACCCCTTCAAGAGACCCAGTACTTC. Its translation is CASSLAGTGPLQETQYF.